This T cell receptor (beta chain) was recorded in a study of blood T cell repertoires in COVID-19. Study-wide context: The samples span acute and convalescent COVID-19 from the United States, Italy and Spain.

The CDR3 sequence is 14 residues long. CDR1 and CDR2 (germline): SGDLS, YYNGEE. Trimming at V came to 3 bases and at J to 5 bases, leaving 6 bases not matched to a gene. As processed by the authors: Estimation of nucleated cell counts was performed using reference gene primer amplification. Sequencing was performed with immunoSEQ multiplex PCR; in TCRdb, only in-frame clones are kept and a portion is missing. The V and J calls and clone size were taken over from that table, and D and trimming were inferred from the DNA. The table lists roughly 65,000 clones, 75% to 85% of them singletons. This receptor was obtained from a human donor in a cohort sampled during active COVID-19. The source material was peripheral blood. V is TRBV9 and J is TRBJ2-7, with 9 nucleotides matching TRBD1. The chain's CDR3 is CASSAGTGLHEQYF. The DNA for the CDR3 is TGTGCCAGCAGCGCCGGGACAGGGCTCCACGAGCAGTACTTC.